Presented here are 7 T cell receptor beta chains from one specimen sequenced in a study of blood T cell repertoires in COVID-19. The assay was immunoSEQ multiplex PCR, and TCRdb's table has in-frame clones only and misses some. This table has roughly 220,000 clones, roughly 90% appearing once. The specimen sequenced was peripheral blood. The receptors come from a man aged 25 to 40 who had recovered from COVID-19.

CDR3 protein: CASSPGSGRYFYGYTF. The CDR3 region has the DNA TGTGCCAGCAGCCCGGGAAGCGGACGGTATTTCTATGGCTACACCTTC. V usage is TRBV7-2 and J usage is TRBJ1-2; D gene unclear. The ends were cut back, 5 bases at V and 4 bases at J, with 20 bases in the middle. CDR1 and CDR2 from the germline V gene are SGHTA and FQGNSA. This CDR3 contains 16 residues.

CDR3 residues: CASSQRQGGWGDGGELFF. As DNA, the CDR3 is TGCGCCAGCAGCCAAAGACAGGGGGGCTGGGGGGACGGCGGGGAGCTGTTTTTT. The V gene is TRBV4-1, the J gene TRBJ2-2; the match to TRBD1 covers 9 bases. Germline V gene data show CDR1 as MGHRA and CDR2 as YSYEKL. The CDR3 loop spans 18 amino acids. The V and J ends lost 2 bases and 7 bases, in that order; junction bases with no gene match: 14.

The chain uses TRBV30 and TRBJ1-1; a weak D match, TRBD1 (5 bases). Trimming pared 4 bases from V and 4 bases from J, leaving 13 bases between. This CDR3 is built from 13 residues. Per the germline V gene, CDR1 is GTSNPN and CDR2 is SVGIG (reference sequence). CDR3 nucleotide sequence: TGTGCCTGGACCAGGGTTTTGGGCACTGAAGCTTTCTTT. This encodes CAWTRVLGTEAFF.

The genes are TRBV19 and TRBJ1-3, with D unclear. Trimming removed 4 bases from V and 0 bases from J, with 10 bases in between. The length of the CDR3 is 15 residues. Per the germline V gene, CDR1 is LNHDA and CDR2 is SQIVND (reference sequence). The DNA for the CDR3 is TGTGCCAGTAGTAGCCAACAGTCCTCTGGAAACACCATATATTTT. This gives the protein CASSSQQSSGNTIYF.

This clone was recorded only once. The rearrangement joins TRBV6-6 to TRBJ1-5; D is unclear. CDR3 length equals 13 residues. Per germline, CDR1 MNHNY and CDR2 SVGAGI (reference sequence). The ends were cut back, 6 bases at V and 0 bases at J, with 6 bases in the middle. CDR3 amino acids: CASRENSNQPQHF. The CDR3 DNA follows: TGTGCCAGCAGGGAGAATAGCAATCAGCCCCAGCATTTT.

The CDR3 protein is CASKTQGPSYEQYF. CDR3 coding DNA: TGTGCTAGTAAGACCCAGGGGCCCTCCTACGAGCAGTACTTC. The chain carries TRBV12-5 and TRBJ2-7; a possible D gene is TRBD1 (6 bases). V shed 8 bases and J shed 0 bases, with 14 bases lying between them. The CDR3 runs 14 residues. Germline CDR1 and CDR2: LGHNT and FRNRAP. Variable domain in full (rest from reference TRBV12-5 and TRBJ2-7): DARVTQTPRHKVTEMGQEVTMRCQPILGHNTVFWYRQTMMQGLELLAYFRNRAPLDDSGMPKDRFSAEMPDATLATLKIQPSEPRDSAVYFCASKTQGPSYEQYFGPGTRLTVT.

The chain couples TRBV30 to TRBJ1-3; 7 nucleotides line up with TRBD1. CDR3 length: 15 amino acids. Trimming took 7 bases from V and 1 from J; bases not matched to a gene: 10. Germline assignment: CDR1 GTSNPN and CDR2 SVGIG (reference sequence). The CDR3 region has the DNA TGTGCCTTCTACCGGGACAGTGATTCTGGAAACACCATATATTTT. Translating it yields CAFYRDSDSGNTIYF.